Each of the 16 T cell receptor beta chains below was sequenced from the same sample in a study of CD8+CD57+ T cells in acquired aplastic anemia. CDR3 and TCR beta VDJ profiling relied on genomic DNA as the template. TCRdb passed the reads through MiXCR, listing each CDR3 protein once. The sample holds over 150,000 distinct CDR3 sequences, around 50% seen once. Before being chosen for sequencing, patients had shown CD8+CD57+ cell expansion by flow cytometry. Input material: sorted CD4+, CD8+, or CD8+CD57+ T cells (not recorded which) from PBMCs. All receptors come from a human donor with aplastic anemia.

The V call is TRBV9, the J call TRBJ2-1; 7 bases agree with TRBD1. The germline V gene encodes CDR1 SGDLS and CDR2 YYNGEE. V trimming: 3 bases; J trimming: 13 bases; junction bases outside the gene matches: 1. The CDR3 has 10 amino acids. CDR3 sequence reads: CASSGQGQFF. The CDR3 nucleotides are TGTGCCAGCAGCGGACAGGGACAGTTCTTC.

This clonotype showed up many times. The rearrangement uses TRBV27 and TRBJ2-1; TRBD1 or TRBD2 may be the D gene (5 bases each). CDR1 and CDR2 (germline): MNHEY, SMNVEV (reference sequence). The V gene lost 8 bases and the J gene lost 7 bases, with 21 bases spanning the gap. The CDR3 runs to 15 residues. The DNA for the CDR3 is TGTGCCAGCGGGAGTTTAGGGGTTGGTGGTAATGAGCAGTTCTTC. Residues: CASGSLGVGGNEQFF.

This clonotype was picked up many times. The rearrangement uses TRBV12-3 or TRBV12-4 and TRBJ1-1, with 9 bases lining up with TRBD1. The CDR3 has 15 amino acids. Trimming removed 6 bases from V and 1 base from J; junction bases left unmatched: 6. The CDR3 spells CASRITGGSNTEAFF. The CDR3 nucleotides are TGTGCCAGCAGAATTACAGGGGGCTCGAACACTGAAGCTTTCTTT.

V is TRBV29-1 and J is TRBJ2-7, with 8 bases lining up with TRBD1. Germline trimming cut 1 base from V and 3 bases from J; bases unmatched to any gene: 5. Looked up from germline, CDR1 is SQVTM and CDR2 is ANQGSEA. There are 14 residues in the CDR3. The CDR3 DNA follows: TGCAGCGTTGAAGGGCGGGACAGGAACTACGAGCAGTACTTC. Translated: CSVEGRDRNYEQYF.

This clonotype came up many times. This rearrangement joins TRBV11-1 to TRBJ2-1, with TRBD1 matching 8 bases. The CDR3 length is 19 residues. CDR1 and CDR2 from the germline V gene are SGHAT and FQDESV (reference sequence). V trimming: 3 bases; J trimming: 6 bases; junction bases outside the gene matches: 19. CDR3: CASSFGFFPAGQGANEQFF. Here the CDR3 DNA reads TGTGCCAGCAGCTTCGGCTTTTTCCCGGCCGGACAGGGCGCCAATGAGCAGTTCTTC.

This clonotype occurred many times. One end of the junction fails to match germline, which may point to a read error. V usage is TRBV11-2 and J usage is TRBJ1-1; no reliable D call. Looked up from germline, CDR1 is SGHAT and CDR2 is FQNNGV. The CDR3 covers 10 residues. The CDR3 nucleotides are TGTGCCAGCAGCTTAGGTCCGGTGATCTTT. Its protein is CASSLGPVIF. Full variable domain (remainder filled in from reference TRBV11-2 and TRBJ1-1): EAGVAQSPRYKIIEKRQSVAFWCNPISGHATLYWYQQILGQGPKLLIQFQNNGVVDDSQLPKDRFSAERLKGVDSTLKIQPAKLEDSAVYLCASSLGPVIFGQGTRLTVV.

The CDR3 protein is CASSELLGSHYGYTF. As DNA, the CDR3 is TGTGCCAGCAGTGAATTGTTAGGATCCCACTATGGCTACACCTTC. J is TRBJ1-2 and V is TRBV2; unclear D gene. There are 15 residues in the CDR3. CDR1 and CDR2 (germline): SNHLY, FYNNEI. The V end lost 2 bases, the J end lost 3 bases, and 13 bases lay between the germline ends.

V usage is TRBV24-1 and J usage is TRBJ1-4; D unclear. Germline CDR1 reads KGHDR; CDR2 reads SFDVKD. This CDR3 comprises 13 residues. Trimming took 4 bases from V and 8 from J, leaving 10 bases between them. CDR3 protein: CATSDPGREKLFF. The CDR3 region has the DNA TGTGCCACCAGTGACCCCGGACGGGAAAAACTGTTTTTT.

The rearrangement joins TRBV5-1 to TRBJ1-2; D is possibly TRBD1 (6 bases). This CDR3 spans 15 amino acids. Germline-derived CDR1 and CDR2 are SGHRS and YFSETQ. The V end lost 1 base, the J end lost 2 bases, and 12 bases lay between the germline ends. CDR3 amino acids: CASSLSPDRNYGYTF. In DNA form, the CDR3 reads TGCGCCAGCAGCTTGTCCCCGGACAGAAACTATGGCTACACCTTC.

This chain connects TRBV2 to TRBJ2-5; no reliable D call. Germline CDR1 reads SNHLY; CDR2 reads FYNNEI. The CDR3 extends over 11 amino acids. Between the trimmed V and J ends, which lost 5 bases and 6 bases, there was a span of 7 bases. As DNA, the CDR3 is TGTGCCAGCAGTCCGAGACAGACCCAGTACTTC. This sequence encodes CASSPRQTQYF.

In nucleotides, the CDR3 is TGTGCCACCAGCAGAGTTGACCGGGGGACTGGAGAGACCCAGTACTTC. Translating it yields CATSRVDRGTGETQYF. The J gene is TRBJ2-5, the V gene TRBV15; tentative D call: TRBD2 (6 bases). V lost 1 base to trimming and J lost 4 bases, with 16 bases between them. The germline CDR1 and CDR2 sequences are LNHNV and YYDKDF (reference sequence). CDR3 length: 16 amino acids.

CDR3 protein: CASSQTGTGTQYF. In DNA form, the CDR3 reads TGTGCCAGCAGCCAAACCGGGACAGGGACGCAGTATTTT. This chain joins TRBV5-4 and TRBJ2-3, with 9 bases that match TRBD1. Germline values: CDR1 SGHNT, CDR2 YYREEE (reference sequence). The CDR3 covers 13 residues. After removal of 4 bases from V and 9 bases from J, the junction contained 6 bases not matched to a gene.

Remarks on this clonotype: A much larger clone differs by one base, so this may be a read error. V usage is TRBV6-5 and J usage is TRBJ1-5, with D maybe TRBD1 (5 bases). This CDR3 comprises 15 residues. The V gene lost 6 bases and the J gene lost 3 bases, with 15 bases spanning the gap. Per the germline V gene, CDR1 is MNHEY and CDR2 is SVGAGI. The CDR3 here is CASSSRQPLNQPQHF. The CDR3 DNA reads TGTGCCAGCAGCTCTCGACAGCCTCTCAATCAGCCCCAGCATTTT.

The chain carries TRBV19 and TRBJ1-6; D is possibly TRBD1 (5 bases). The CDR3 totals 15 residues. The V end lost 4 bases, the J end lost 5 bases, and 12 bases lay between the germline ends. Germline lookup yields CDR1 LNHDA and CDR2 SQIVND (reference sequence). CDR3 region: CASSRGLGNNSPLHF. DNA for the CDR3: TGTGCCAGTAGTAGGGGGTTGGGTAATAATTCACCCCTCCACTTT. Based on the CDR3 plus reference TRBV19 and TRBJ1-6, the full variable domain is DGGITQSPKYLFRKEGQNVTLSCEQNLNHDAMYWYRQDPGQGLRLIYYSQIVNDFQKGDIAEGYSVSREKKESFPLTVTSAQKNPTAFYLCASSRGLGNNSPLHFGNGTRLTVT.

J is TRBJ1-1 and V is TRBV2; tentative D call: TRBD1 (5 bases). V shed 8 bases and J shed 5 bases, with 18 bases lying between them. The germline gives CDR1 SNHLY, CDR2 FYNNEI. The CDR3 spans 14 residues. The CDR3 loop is CASPSGRLWTEAFF. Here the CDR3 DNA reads TGTGCCAGCCCCTCAGGGCGGTTGTGGACTGAAGCTTTCTTT. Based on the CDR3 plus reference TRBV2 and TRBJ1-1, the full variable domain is EPEVTQTPSHQVTQMGQEVILRCVPISNHLYFYWYRQILGQKVEFLVSFYNNEISEKSEIFDDQFSVERPDGSNFTLKIRSTKLEDSAMYFCASPSGRLWTEAFFGQGTRLTVV.

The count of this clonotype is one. The CDR3 here is CASSFSGRVGEQYF. CDR3 nucleotides: TGTGCCAGCAGTTTTAGCGGGAGAGTGGGTGAGCAGTACTTC. The rearrangement links TRBV12-3 or TRBV12-4 to TRBJ2-7; 9 bases are a match to TRBD2. Trimming removed 3 bases from V and 7 bases from J; junction bases left unmatched: 7. The CDR3 has 14 residues.